The subject of this entry is one TCR beta chain. This clonotype was seen at least ten times. This receptor's antigen is unknown. No base quality values were provided; no much bigger clone lies one nucleotide off. The sample's time point label, decoded: newly diagnosed GD, antithyroid drugs for less than 3 months. RNA was extracted from PBMCs in TRIzol for both TCR sequencing and RNA sequencing. The diagnosis of Graves' disease was made according to American Thyroid Association guidelines. Patients for the study were recruited at an endocrinology department in Xi'an, China. Each patient gave roughly 10 milliliters of peripheral blood, collected in an EDTA anticoagulant tube. Ficoll Paque Plus density gradient separation was used to isolate PBMCs, and no additional T cell sorting was done. RNA quality was checked with an Agilent 2100 Bioanalyzer and agarose gel, and concentration with a NanoDrop 2000.

This sample is drawn from a study of regulatory T cells in long-lasting Graves disease (dated by TCRdb to the early 2020s). With regard to the full study: Patients with newly diagnosed Graves' disease had been on antithyroid drugs for under 3 months. Persistent Graves' disease patients were compared with newly diagnosed Graves' disease patients by peripheral blood TCR sequencing and RNA sequencing. The study took place in China and was registered as a clinical trial. TCR sequencing covered roughly 13 persistent and approximately 20 newly diagnosed Graves' disease patients, around 33 samples in total. Broader findings and caveats from the paper: Persistent Graves' disease patients showed lower TCR Shannon entropy and fewer highly expanded clones than newly diagnosed patients, suggesting clonal expansion. Preferential use of TRBV28, TRBJ1-2 and TRBJ2-5 was observed in persistent disease, whereas TRBV20-1 and TRBJ2-1 were favored in newly diagnosed disease. Persistent patients shared more public clonotypes among themselves (over 2,500) than newly diagnosed patients did (roughly 920). Sequencing and analysis were restricted to the TCR beta chain. The authors noted that the small sample size was a limitation that may lower accuracy. Only peripheral blood was studied, because thyroid tissue, the primary lesion, was inaccessible.

V is cut by 4 bases and J by 2 bases, and the space between the germline ends is 9 bases. The CDR3 runs 14 residues from the cysteine to the phenylalanine. Only the CDR3 portion is preserved as DNA: 42 bases, with reading frame beginning at the first base. The library was built by means of multiplex PCR. Sequencing relied on an Illumina HiSeq 4000. TCR beta libraries were built with iRepertoire HTBI primers and Arm-PCR amplification of CDR3 regions. Before sequencing, the PCR products underwent gel purification. The authors' analysis ran thus. Gene usage analysis of CDR3 amino acid clonotypes relied on the roughly 67 TRBV and 14 TRBJ segments identified across samples. COPE and FqMerger were used to merge filtered high-quality paired reads into contigs. Contigs were aligned with BLAST to IMGT TRBV, TRBD and TRBJ reference genes, and CDR3 was defined per IMGT. Clonotypes above 0.1% frequency were classified as highly expanded clones. Repertoire diversity was measured by Shannon entropy, and V-J evenness by the Gini coefficient. A clonotype was considered public if more than one individual shared it. TCRdb redid the processing of the public reads, applying fastp at Q25 and MiXCR, and retained in-frame beta chains. CDR3 protein duplicates are merged, each entry listing the most common genes and DNA. TCRdb, not the authors, supplied the V and J calls. The sample includes about 560,000 distinct CDR3 sequences, with around 16% observed a single time. In total, the top ten clones hold about 11% of the sample.

The data were also submitted as part of a second study, on T cells in Graves' hyperthyroidism and ophthalmopathy. The second paper states: Stable Graves' hyperthyroidism was defined as no progression to ophthalmopathy during 18 months of follow-up. The hyperthyroidism patients were between 18 and 65 years old and newly diagnosed, with a disease duration of less than 2 months. Exclusion was applied to patients with uncontrolled infections, other autoimmune diseases, pregnancy or lactation. Clinical symptoms, serum thyroxine and TRAb, thyroid ultrasound, and orbital computed tomography formed the basis for the diagnoses. For the first round of RT-PCR on the TCR CDR3, the HTBI primer set was used together with the Qiagen OneStep RT-PCR kit. Most expanded thyroid clonotypes (frequency above 0.001) were also found in blood, which suggests that blood repertoires may mirror thyroid immune responses. A 13 V-J signature model separated ophthalmopathy from stable hyperthyroidism, with 87.88% sensitivity and about 81% specificity in cross-validation and 80%/75% in testing. In validation, the model predicted progression to ophthalmopathy with approximately 71% sensitivity and roughly 75% specificity, a median of 6.5 months before onset. To identify TCR V-J signatures that set the groups apart, the researchers used a discovery cohort of 100 patients, made up of roughly 45 with Graves' ophthalmopathy and approximately 57 with stable Graves' hyperthyroidism. Prospective prediction of ophthalmopathy was tested in an independent validation cohort consisting of fewer than 20 hyperthyroidism patients and 17 patients who later progressed to ophthalmopathy. The approximately 98 discovery patients were randomly divided into training and test sets at a 7:3 ratio. The study also compared thyroid tissue and blood T-cell repertoires from several Graves' hyperthyroidism patients. After sampling, hyperthyroidism patients received methimazole starting at 30 mg daily, and ophthalmopathy patients received high-dose intravenous methylprednisolone. Libraries were constructed in a second round of multiplex PCR, after which size selection and purification were performed. Libraries were sequenced paired-end with 100 bp reads on an Illumina HiSeq2000. SOAPnuke was used to process the raw data, removing reads that contained adapters or uncalled bases, had a mean Phred below 15, or lacked an exact match to the constant primer or identifier. COPE v1.2.5 was used to merge the high-quality paired reads, and each unique nucleotide sequence was defined as a clonotype. MiTCR v1.1 was used to align clonotypes to the IMGT TRBV, TRBD and TRBJ reference segments. Analysis was restricted to V-J combinations with a frequency above 0.0001, which covered 98% to 99.2% of repertoires. The TCS score was defined as the ratio of F50 (clonal expansion) to E x V (chaos), calculated using BLOSUM62-based TCRdist between CDR3 peptides within each V-J. Welch's t-statistics and random forest reduced some 510 V-J features to fewer than 15, which were used in a naive Bayes classifier (R e1071). No statistical method was used to fix the sample size in advance, and group allocation was not hidden from the investigators. The paper reports TCR Vbeta CDR3 sequencing of fewer than 150 peripheral blood samples: over 40 ophthalmopathy, fewer than 80 hyperthyroidism and around 17 progressor patients.

In this chain, TRBV12-3 or TRBV12-4 is recombined with TRBJ1-5; the D gene cannot be resolved reliably. This clonotype was sampled from a man between 18 and 35 years old with Graves disease. Donor details come from another sample of the same person, matched by shared clones. Material: peripheral blood mononuclear cells (PBMCs), obtained at new diagnosis, from a patient treated with antithyroid drugs. The CDR3 protein: CASSYGRGNQPQHF. Here is the DNA: TGTGCCAGCAGTTACGGGAGGGGCAATCAGCCCCAGCATTTT.